These 23 T cell receptor beta chains share one sample of origin, sequenced in a study of T cell responses to AZD1222 COVID-19 vaccine. The method was immunoSEQ multiplex PCR; TCRdb's version includes in-frame clones alone and lacks a portion of them. This table holds some 170,000 clones, 85% to 90% found once. The specimen comprised peripheral blood, sampled on day 0 of AZD1222 vaccination. These receptors all stem from an adult in good health.

This clone was detected once. V gene TRBV7-2 combines with J gene TRBJ2-7; no clear D gene. CDR1 is SGHTA, CDR2 FQGNSA, per germline. The CDR3 runs to 12 residues. V was shortened by 4 bases and J by 9 bases, with 13 bases between the two germline ends. The CDR3 bases are TGTGCCAGCAGCTCCCTCCCCCTTGGGCAGTACTTC. Amino acids: CASSSLPLGQYF.

Of note for this clone: Other nucleotide sequences from this sample produce the same CDR3. The V and J genes are TRBV29-1 and TRBJ2-5; D gene unclear. V was shortened by 4 bases and J by 1 base, with 7 bases between the two germline ends. The germline gives CDR1 SQVTM, CDR2 ANQGSEA. The CDR3 extends over 12 amino acids. The CDR3 nucleotides read TGCAGCGTTGGAACAGTCCAAGAGACCCAGTACTTC. This translates into CSVGTVQETQYF.

The chain combines TRBV19 with TRBJ2-1; TRBD2 matches at 14 bases. J was trimmed by 3 bases and V by 10 bases; bases with no gene match: 11. The CDR3 is made up of 17 amino acids. Per germline, CDR1 LNHDA and CDR2 SQIVND (reference sequence). CDR3 loop: CATLGLAGGSGYNEQFF. DNA for the CDR3: TGTGCCACCCTCGGACTAGCGGGAGGTTCGGGCTACAATGAGCAGTTCTTC. Full variable domain (outside the CDR3, taken from reference TRBV19 and TRBJ2-1): DGGITQSPKYLFRKEGQNVTLSCEQNLNHDAMYWYRQDPGQGLRLIYYSQIVNDFQKGDIAEGYSVSREKKESFPLTVTSAQKNPTAFYLCATLGLAGGSGYNEQFFGPGTRLTVL.

The chain joins TRBV28 to TRBJ2-7; 9 bases align to TRBD1. V dropped 8 bases and J dropped 2; count of bases not matched to a gene: 7. From germline, CDR1 is MDHEN and CDR2 SYDVKM. This CDR3 is built from 14 residues. The CDR3 DNA follows: TGTGCCAGCGGTAGGACAGGGGAAACCTACGAGCAGTACTTC. It yields the protein CASGRTGETYEQYF.

The V and J genes are TRBV10-3 and TRBJ2-2; D uncertain. CDR1 is ENHRY and CDR2 is SYGVKD in the germline V gene. Trimming took off 4 bases at V and 4 bases at J, with 16 bases between the two ends. The CDR3 has 16 residues. CDR3 amino acids: CAISGSTRAVTGELFF. DNA of the CDR3: TGTGCCATCAGTGGGTCTACAAGGGCGGTCACCGGGGAGCTGTTTTTT.

V usage is TRBV28 and J usage is TRBJ2-6; the D is unclear. The CDR3 spans 15 residues. Trimming stripped 1 base from V and 0 bases from J, with 4 bases between. CDR1 MDHEN and CDR2 SYDVKM come from the germline V gene. CDR3 sequence: CASSLYASGANVLTF. For the CDR3, the DNA is TGTGCCAGCAGTTTATATGCCTCTGGGGCCAACGTCCTGACTTTC.

The genes are TRBV6-1 and TRBJ2-1; unclear D gene. In germline, CDR1 is MNHNS, CDR2 SASEGT. Trimming took off 3 bases at V and 2 bases at J, with 11 bases between the two ends. The CDR3 consists of 15 residues. This chain's CDR3 is CASSEAADPYNEQFF. The CDR3 region has the DNA TGTGCCAGCAGTGAGGCGGCGGATCCCTACAATGAGCAGTTCTTC.

The chain has TRBV7-2 and TRBJ2-5, with TRBD2 identical over 10 bases. V gave up 5 bases and J gave up 5 bases; unmatched junction bases: 8. The CDR3 is 15 amino acids. The germline V gene has CDR1 SGHTA and CDR2 FQGNSA. CDR3 amino acids: CASSDPGLASETQYF. CDR3 nucleotides: TGTGCCAGCAGCGACCCGGGACTAGCGTCCGAGACCCAGTACTTC.

The rearrangement joins TRBV19 to TRBJ1-2; D gene ambiguous. V was trimmed by 3 bases and J by 7 bases, leaving 15 bases between them. The CDR3 extends over 14 amino acids. From germline, CDR1 is LNHDA and CDR2 SQIVND (reference sequence). This chain's CDR3 is CASSIGIVVGGYTF. CDR3 nucleotide sequence: TGTGCCAGTAGTATCGGGATCGTGGTTGGTGGCTACACCTTC.

V usage is TRBV3-1 (or the pseudogene TRBV3-2) and J usage is TRBJ2-1; a weak D match, TRBD1 (6 bases). V lost 0 bases, J lost 0 bases, and 6 bases lay in between. The CDR3 is 15 residues long. The germline gives CDR1 LGHDT, CDR2 YNNKEL (reference sequence). The CDR3 DNA is TGTGCCAGCAGCCAAGAGGGGGCCTCCTACAATGAGCAGTTCTTC. This gives the protein CASSQEGASYNEQFF.

The V call is TRBV5-6, the J call TRBJ1-6; D ambiguous. CDR1 and CDR2 (germline): SGHDT, YYEEEE. V was trimmed by 4 bases and J by 7 bases, leaving 18 bases between them. The CDR3 runs to 16 residues. The CDR3 nucleotides are TGTGCCAGCAGCCTAATGACACTGTCGAGGAATTCACCCCTCCACTTT. Translated: CASSLMTLSRNSPLHF. The variable domain in full, with the rest retrieved from reference TRBV5-6 and TRBJ1-6, is DAGVTQSPTHLIKTRGQQVTLRCSPKSGHDTVSWYQQALGQGPQFIFQYYEEEERQRGNFPDRFSGHQFPNYSSELNVNALLLGDSALYLCASSLMTLSRNSPLHFGNGTRLTVT.

The chain recombines TRBV9 with TRBJ2-1; tentative D call: TRBD2 (6 bases). The germline V gene encodes CDR1 SGDLS and CDR2 YYNGEE. V gave up 4 bases and J gave up 5 bases, with 16 bases separating them. The CDR3 extends over 15 amino acids. Here the CDR3 reads CASSPLVAADNEQFF. The CDR3 DNA follows: TGTGCCAGCAGCCCCCTGGTAGCGGCCGACAATGAGCAGTTCTTC.

The chain carries TRBV4-1 and TRBJ2-3, with TRBD2 matching over 9 bases. CDR3 length equals 16 residues. V trimming: 4 bases; J trimming: 2 bases; junction bases outside the gene matches: 7. Germline values: CDR1 MGHRA, CDR2 YSYEKL. CDR3 coding DNA: TGCGCCAGCAGCCCTTATAGCGGGGGTCCCACAGATACGCAGTATTTT. It specifies CASSPYSGGPTDTQYF.

This sequence joins TRBV5-6 and TRBJ1-6; no firm D call. V was shortened by 2 bases and J by 0 bases, with 9 bases between the two germline ends. CDR1 SGHDT and CDR2 YYEEEE come from the germline V gene. The CDR3 consists of 16 residues. The CDR3 here is CASSLEESSYNSPLHF. CDR3 nucleotides: TGTGCCAGCAGCTTAGAAGAGAGCTCCTATAATTCACCCCTCCACTTT.

The rearrangement joins TRBV3-1 (or the pseudogene TRBV3-2) to TRBJ2-2; no clear D. The CDR3 extends over 15 amino acids. Germline values: CDR1 LGHDT, CDR2 YNNKEL (reference sequence). V lost 1 base, J lost 4 bases, and 10 bases lay in between. This chain's CDR3 is CASSQGTGFTGELFF. As DNA, the CDR3 is TGTGCCAGCAGCCAAGGAACGGGTTTCACCGGGGAGCTGTTTTTT.

CDR3 in DNA: TGCAGCGTTGAGATGCAAGGGTATGGAAACACCATATATTTT. This encodes CSVEMQGYGNTIYF. The chain couples TRBV29-1 to TRBJ1-3, with D hard to call. This CDR3 comprises 14 residues. Per germline, CDR1 SQVTM and CDR2 ANQGSEA. Trimming shortened V by 3 bases and J by 3 bases, and 12 bases separated the two germline ends.

This clone was observed a single time. V usage is TRBV28 and J usage is TRBJ2-5; TRBD1 agrees at 10 bases. The junction had 8 bases not matched to a gene; V was cut back by 11 bases and J by 5 bases. The CDR3 has 13 residues. CDR1 MDHEN and CDR2 SYDVKM come from the germline V gene. CDR3 sequence (DNA): TGTGCCGGGGCGACAGGGGGCCTGGAGACCCAGTACTTC. Its translation: CAGATGGLETQYF.

The chain links TRBV9 to TRBJ2-1, with 11 bases fitting TRBD2. After removal of 3 bases from V and 2 bases from J, the junction contained 7 bases not matched to a gene. The CDR3 extends over 17 amino acids. Germline-derived CDR1 and CDR2 are SGDLS and YYNGEE. CDR3 coding DNA: TGTGCCAGCAGCGGACTTAGCGGGGGGGCCCCCTACAATGAGCAGTTCTTC. It yields the protein CASSGLSGGAPYNEQFF.

The rearrangement joins TRBV5-1 to TRBJ2-7; D assignment may be TRBD1 or TRBD2 (5 bases each). Germline V CDR1 and CDR2: SGHRS, YFSETQ. This CDR3 region has 16 residues. V was cut by 0 bases and J by 6 bases, with 19 bases left in between. CDR3 residues: CASSLVGTQAAGEQYF. In DNA, the CDR3 is TGCGCCAGCAGCTTGGTGGGGACCCAGGCCGCGGGCGAGCAGTACTTC.

The chain is built from TRBV5-1 and TRBJ1-4; D unclear. Germline CDR1 and CDR2: SGHRS and YFSETQ. This CDR3 has 15 amino acids. With 1 base removed from V and 0 bases from J, the gap between germline ends came to 7 bases. The CDR3 DNA is TGCGCCAGCAGCTTGAGTGGGGCAACTAATGAAAAACTGTTTTTT. Its translation is CASSLSGATNEKLFF. The whole variable domain, filled in from reference TRBV5-1 and TRBJ1-4, reads KAGVTQTPRYLIKTRGQQVTLSCSPISGHRSVSWYQQTPGQGLQFLFEYFSETQRNKGNFPGRFSGRQFSNSRSEMNVSTLELGDSALYLCASSLSGATNEKLFFGSGTQLSVL.

This clone was detected only a few times. J is TRBJ1-1 and V is TRBV7-2; 11 nucleotides agree with TRBD1. CDR3 length equals 15 residues. CDR1 and CDR2 from the germline V gene are SGHTA and FQGNSA. V lost 5 bases, J lost 6 bases, and 8 bases stayed unmatched. The CDR3 is CASSPRTGGWPEAFF. Here the CDR3 DNA reads TGTGCCAGCAGCCCCCGGACAGGGGGCTGGCCTGAAGCTTTCTTT.

The chain recombines TRBV10-3 with TRBJ2-1; D is possibly TRBD1 or TRBD2 (6 bases each). Looked up from germline, CDR1 is ENHRY and CDR2 is SYGVKD. The V gene lost 0 bases and the J gene lost 12 bases, with 15 bases spanning the gap. The CDR3 runs 14 residues. The CDR3 DNA sequence: TGTGCCATCAGTGAGTCGATGGGGGGCCGGGGGCAGTTCTTC. It is translated as CAISESMGGRGQFF.

This clone was seen a single time. The V and J genes are TRBV11-2 and TRBJ2-5; possibly TRBD1 for D (6 bases). CDR1 and CDR2 from the germline V gene are SGHAT and FQNNGV. V dropped 0 bases and J dropped 1 base, with 9 bases sitting between them. This CDR3 has 15 amino acids. CDR3 protein: CASSLEGTLQETQYF. The CDR3 region has the DNA TGTGCCAGCAGCTTAGAGGGGACACTCCAAGAGACCCAGTACTTC.